A selection of T cell receptor beta chains follows, all from one sample in a study of Graves' ophthalmopathy and Graves' hyperthyroidism. TCRdb passed the multiplex PCR reads through MiXCR, listing each CDR3 protein once. This repertoire shows some 250,000 distinct CDR3 sequences, around 50% found once; its top ten account for roughly 50%. The sample consisted of peripheral blood. The receptors were gathered from an adult man with Graves' ophthalmopathy. CDR3s include the opening cysteine and the closing phenylalanine or tryptophan. D genes are given only for firm matches. The size entry is marked missing in some rows and otherwise reads once, few, many or a size class.

D gene	V gene	J gene	clone size	CDR3 protein	CDR3 DNA
NA	TRBV7-9	TRBJ1-1	NA	CASSSDRAARAKGVNTEAFF	TGTGCCAGCAGCTCCGACCGCGCGGCCAGGGCAAAAGGAGTGAACACTGAAGCTTTCTTT
NA	TRBV6-1	TRBJ1-5	NA	CASSGVWVDQPQHF	TGTGCCAGCAGTGGGGTTTGGGTCGATCAGCCCCAGCATTTT
NA	TRBV20-1	TRBJ2-2	few	CSARQAGYTGELFF	TGCAGTGCTCGACAAGCAGGGTACACCGGGGAGCTGTTTTTT
TRBD1	TRBV12-3/TRBV12-4	TRBJ2-5	NA	CASSLRRGRGETQYF	TGTGCCAGCAGTTTGCGCAGGGGGCGCGGAGAGACCCAGTACTTC
NA	TRBV10-2	TRBJ1-2	few	CASSEAYGEQGYTF	TGCGCCAGCAGTGAGGCGTACGGGGAGCAAGGCTACACCTTC
TRBD2	TRBV7-9	TRBJ2-1	NA	CASSLSGGREQFF	TGTGCCAGCAGCTTATCGGGAGGGCGTGAGCAGTTCTTC
NA	TRBV7-6	TRBJ2-2	NA	CASSLTSDGGRNELFF	TGTGCCAGCAGCTTAACTTCGGACGGGGGGCGCAATGAGCTGTTTTTT
NA	TRBV7-9	TRBJ1-1	NA	CASSPDRSKMNTEAFF	TGTGCCAGCAGCCCCGACAGGTCAAAAATGAACACTGAAGCTTTCTTT
NA	TRBV29-1	TRBJ1-1	once	CSGPPKVTEAFF	TGCAGCGGACCACCGAAAGTTACTGAAGCTTTCTTT
NA	TRBV29-1	TRBJ1-5	NA	CSVLPPAGKPQHF	TGCAGCGTACTACCACCTGCTGGTAAGCCCCAGCATTTT
NA	TRBV2	TRBJ2-7	NA	CAGRIPGAYEQYF	TGTGCCGGCAGGATTCCGGGGGCCTACGAGCAGTACTTC
TRBD1	TRBV29-1	TRBJ1-2	NA	CSVDDRDSLYEYGYTF	TGCAGCGTTGACGACAGGGACTCTCTCTATGAGTATGGCTACACCTTC
NA	TRBV19	TRBJ2-7	NA	CASSIPGGSSYEQYF	TGTGCCAGTAGTATCCCAGGGGGGAGCTCCTACGAGCAGTACTTC
NA	TRBV29-1	TRBJ2-7	NA	CTPRVSSYEQYF	TGCACCCCACGAGTGAGCTCCTACGAGCAGTACTTC
NA	TRBV12-3/TRBV12-4	TRBJ1-2	NA	CASSSTDNYGYTF	TGTGCCAGCAGTTCGACGGATAACTATGGCTACACCTTC
NA	TRBV20-1	TRBJ1-2	few	CSARDVRRGAGYGYTF	TGCAGTGCTAGAGATGTCCGTAGGGGTGCGGGCTATGGCTACACCTTC
TRBD1	TRBV29-1	TRBJ1-1	many	CSARGRKNTEAFF	TGCAGCGCGAGGGGGCGGAAGAACACTGAAGCTTTCTTT
NA	TRBV28	TRBJ1-5	few	CASRFGTSNQPQHF	TGTGCCAGCAGGTTCGGGACGAGCAATCAGCCCCAGCATTTT
TRBD1	TRBV5-1	TRBJ1-4	NA	CASSLARTGASEKLFF	TGCGCCAGCAGCTTGGCGAGGACAGGGGCTAGTGAAAAACTGTTTTTT
NA	TRBV7-8	TRBJ2-7	NA	CASSLGDFPYEQYF	TGTGCCAGCAGCTTAGGGGACTTCCCCTACGAGCAGTACTTC
NA	TRBV20-1	TRBJ2-7	NA	CSARHAGATYEQYF	TGCAGTGCTCGCCACGCAGGGGCCACCTACGAGCAGTACTTC
NA	TRBV19	TRBJ1-5	NA	CASSILNQPQHF	TGTGCCAGTAGTATCCTCAATCAGCCCCAGCATTTT
TRBD1	TRBV24-1	TRBJ2-7	many	CATELTGRGEQYF	TGTGCCACTGAATTGACAGGGCGAGGGGAGCAGTACTTC
TRBD1	TRBV19	TRBJ1-5	NA	CASQTGDHQPQHF	TGTGCCAGTCAGACAGGGGATCATCAGCCCCAGCATTTT
TRBD1	TRBV29-1	TRBJ1-1	many	CSVSQGGSTEAFF	TGCAGCGTTTCACAGGGGGGAAGCACTGAAGCTTTCTTT
TRBD1	TRBV2	TRBJ1-5	once	CASSDRGSNQPQHF	TGTGCCAGCAGCGACAGGGGAAGCAATCAGCCCCAGCATTTT
NA	TRBV7-8	TRBJ1-2	many	CASSLGLTSGYTF	TGTGCCAGCAGCTTAGGCCTGACATCAGGCTACACCTTC
NA	TRBV2	TRBJ2-5	NA	CASNLDGQETQYF	TGTGCCAGCAACCTAGACGGCCAAGAGACCCAGTACTTC
NA	TRBV25-1	TRBJ1-5	NA	CASSEVSGGRQPQHF	TGTGCCAGCAGTGAAGTAAGCGGGGGGAGACAGCCCCAGCATTTT
NA	TRBV7-9	TRBJ2-6	NA	CASSVAAGPSGANVLTF	TGTGCCAGCAGCGTTGCCGCGGGACCCTCTGGGGCCAACGTCCTGACTTTC
NA	TRBV19	TRBJ2-2	NA	CASIRGRNTGELFF	TGTGCCAGTATCAGGGGAAGGAACACCGGGGAGCTGTTTTTT
NA	TRBV20-1	TRBJ1-3	NA	CSAREQLSGNTIYF	TGCAGTGCTAGAGAACAGCTCTCTGGAAACACCATATATTTT
NA	TRBV4-1	TRBJ1-5	NA	CASRPQYSNQPQHF	TGCGCCAGCAGACCACAGTATAGCAATCAGCCCCAGCATTTT
NA	TRBV11-1	TRBJ1-2	NA	CASSERDPSNYGYTF	TGTGCCAGCAGCGAACGGGATCCTTCTAACTATGGCTACACCTTC
TRBD1	TRBV30	TRBJ1-4	NA	CAWRIQGNEKLFF	TGTGCCTGGAGGATACAGGGGAATGAAAAACTGTTTTTT
NA	TRBV9	TRBJ1-6	NA	CASSPRDPNSPLHF	TGTGCCAGCTCACCCCGGGACCCAAATTCACCCCTCCACTTT
TRBD1	TRBV13	TRBJ1-6	NA	CASSSYRGKDGSPLHF	TGTGCCAGCAGCTCCTACAGGGGGAAGGATGGGTCACCCCTCCACTTT